This paragraph reports one T cell receptor beta chain. Produced via immunoSEQ multiplex PCR; TCRdb's table is partial and in-frame only. Of some 190,000 clones in the sample, around 80% were seen once. V was shortened by 4 bases and J by 0 bases, with 10 bases between the two germline ends. The germline V gene encodes CDR1 MDHEN and CDR2 SYDVKM. The CDR3 spans 14 residues. This specimen comes from a study of blood T cell repertoires in COVID-19. Whole-study context: Italy, Spain and the United States were the sources of the convalescent and acute COVID-19 samples. PBMCs, B-cell-depleted T cells, or T cells were the source of the cDNA or gDNA that made up the material.

The TCR originated in a man in his 60s who had been exposed to COVID-19. The rearrangement joins TRBV28 to TRBJ2-7, with D possibly TRBD2 on 6 matching bases. The source material was PBMCs or T cells enriched from blood (not recorded which). CDR3 in amino acids: CASSSRTISYEQYF. CDR3 nucleotides: TGTGCCAGCAGTTCCAGGACTATCTCCTACGAGCAGTACTTC. Full variable domain (rest looked up from reference TRBV28 and TRBJ2-7): DVKVTQSSRYLVKRTGEKVFLECVQDMDHENMFWYRQDPGLGLRLIYFSYDVKMKEKGDIPEGYSVSREKKERFSLILESASTNQTSMYLCASSSRTISYEQYFGPGTRLTVT.